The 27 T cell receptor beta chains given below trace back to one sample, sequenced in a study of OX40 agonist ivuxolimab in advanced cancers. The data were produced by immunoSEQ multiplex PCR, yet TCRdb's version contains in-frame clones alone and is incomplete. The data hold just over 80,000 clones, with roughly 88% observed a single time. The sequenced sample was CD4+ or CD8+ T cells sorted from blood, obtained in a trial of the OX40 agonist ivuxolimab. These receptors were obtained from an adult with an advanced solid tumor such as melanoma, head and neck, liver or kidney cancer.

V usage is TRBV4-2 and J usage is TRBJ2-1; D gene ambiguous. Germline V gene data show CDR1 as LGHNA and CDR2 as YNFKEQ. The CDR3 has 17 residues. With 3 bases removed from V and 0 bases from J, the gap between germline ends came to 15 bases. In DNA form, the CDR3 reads TGTGCCAGCAGCCAGAGAACTCAGAGCCGCTCCTACAATGAGCAGTTCTTC. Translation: CASSQRTQSRSYNEQFF.

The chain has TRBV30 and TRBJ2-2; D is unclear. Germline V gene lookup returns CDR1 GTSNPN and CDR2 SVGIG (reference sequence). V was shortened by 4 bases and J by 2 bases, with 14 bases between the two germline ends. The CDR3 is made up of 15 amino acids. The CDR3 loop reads CAWIPQTRNTGELFF. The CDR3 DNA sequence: TGTGCCTGGATACCCCAAACCCGAAACACCGGGGAGCTGTTTTTT. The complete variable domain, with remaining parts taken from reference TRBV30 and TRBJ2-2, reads SQTIHQWPATLVQPVGSPLSLECTVEGTSNPNLYWYRQAAGRGLQLLFYSVGIGQISSEVPQNLSASRPQDRQFILSSKKLLLSDSGFYLCAWIPQTRNTGELFFGEGSRLTVL.

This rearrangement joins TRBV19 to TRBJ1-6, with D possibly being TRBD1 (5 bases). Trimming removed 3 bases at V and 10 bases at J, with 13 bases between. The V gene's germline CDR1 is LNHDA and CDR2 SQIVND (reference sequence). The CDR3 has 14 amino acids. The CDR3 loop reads CASSIVGRKSPLHF. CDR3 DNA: TGTGCCAGTAGTATTGTGGGACGGAAGTCACCCCTCCACTTT.

CDR3 loop: CASSDRTGSSYNEQFF. The CDR3 coding sequence is TGTGCCAGCAGCGATAGGACAGGGAGCTCCTACAATGAGCAGTTCTTC. The chain couples TRBV5-4 to TRBJ2-1; 8 bases fit TRBD1. The germline CDR1 and CDR2 sequences are SGHNT and YYREEE (reference sequence). The CDR3 has 16 residues. The V gene end was trimmed by 4 bases and the J gene end by 0 bases; junction bases not matched to a gene: 6.

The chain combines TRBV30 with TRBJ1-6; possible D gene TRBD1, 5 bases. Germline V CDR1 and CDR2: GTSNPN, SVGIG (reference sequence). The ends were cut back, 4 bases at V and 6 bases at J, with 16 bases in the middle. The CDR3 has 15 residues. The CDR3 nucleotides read TGTGCCTGGAAGGGGAAGTCCTCCCCTAATTCACCCCTCCACTTT. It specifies CAWKGKSSPNSPLHF.

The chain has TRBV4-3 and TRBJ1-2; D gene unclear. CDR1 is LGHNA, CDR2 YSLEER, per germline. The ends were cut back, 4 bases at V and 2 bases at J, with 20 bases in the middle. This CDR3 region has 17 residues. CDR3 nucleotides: TGCGCCAGCAGCCCAGAGTTTGCCGGACGGCTGAACTATGGCTACACCTTC. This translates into CASSPEFAGRLNYGYTF.

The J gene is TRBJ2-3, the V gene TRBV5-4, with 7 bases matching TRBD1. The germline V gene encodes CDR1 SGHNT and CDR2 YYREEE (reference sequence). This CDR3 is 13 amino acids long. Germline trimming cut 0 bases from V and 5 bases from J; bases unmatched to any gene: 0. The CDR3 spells CASSLDRGDTQYF. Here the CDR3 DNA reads TGTGCCAGCAGCTTGGACAGGGGAGATACGCAGTATTTT.

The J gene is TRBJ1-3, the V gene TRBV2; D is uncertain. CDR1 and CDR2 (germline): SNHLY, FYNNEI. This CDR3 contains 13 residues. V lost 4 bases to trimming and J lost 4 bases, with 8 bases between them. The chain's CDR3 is CASSAVRGNTIYF. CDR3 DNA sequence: TGTGCCAGCAGTGCCGTCAGAGGAAACACCATATATTTT.

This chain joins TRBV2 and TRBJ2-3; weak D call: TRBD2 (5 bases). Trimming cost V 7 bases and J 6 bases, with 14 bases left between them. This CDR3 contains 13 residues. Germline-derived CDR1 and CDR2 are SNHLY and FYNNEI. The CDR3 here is CASTWTAYDTQYF. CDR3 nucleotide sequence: TGTGCCAGCACCTGGACTGCGTATGATACGCAGTATTTT.

CDR3 DNA: TGCGCCAGCAGCCTAAGGTTCCAGATTGATAGCACAGATACGCAGTATTTT. Translating it yields CASSLRFQIDSTDTQYF. V gene TRBV4-1 combines with J gene TRBJ2-3; D is unclear. CDR1 and CDR2 from the germline V gene are MGHRA and YSYEKL. This CDR3 contains 17 residues. V was shortened by 4 bases and J by 0 bases, with 17 bases between the two germline ends.

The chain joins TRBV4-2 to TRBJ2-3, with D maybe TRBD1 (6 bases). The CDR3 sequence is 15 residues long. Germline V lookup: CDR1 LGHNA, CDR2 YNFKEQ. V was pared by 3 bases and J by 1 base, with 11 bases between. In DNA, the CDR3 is TGTGCCAGCAGCCATCAACAGGGAGGCACAGATACGCAGTATTTT. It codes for CASSHQQGGTDTQYF.

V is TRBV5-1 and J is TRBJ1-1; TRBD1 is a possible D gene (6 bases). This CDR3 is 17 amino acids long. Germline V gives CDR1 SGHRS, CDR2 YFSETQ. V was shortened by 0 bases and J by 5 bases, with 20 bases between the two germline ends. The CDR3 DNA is TGCGCCAGCAGCTTGGACCCTTACAGGGAATTCGGGACTGAAGCTTTCTTT. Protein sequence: CASSLDPYREFGTEAFF. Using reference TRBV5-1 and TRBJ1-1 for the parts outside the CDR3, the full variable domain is KAGVTQTPRYLIKTRGQQVTLSCSPISGHRSVSWYQQTPGQGLQFLFEYFSETQRNKGNFPGRFSGRQFSNSRSEMNVSTLELGDSALYLCASSLDPYREFGTEAFFGQGTRLTVV.

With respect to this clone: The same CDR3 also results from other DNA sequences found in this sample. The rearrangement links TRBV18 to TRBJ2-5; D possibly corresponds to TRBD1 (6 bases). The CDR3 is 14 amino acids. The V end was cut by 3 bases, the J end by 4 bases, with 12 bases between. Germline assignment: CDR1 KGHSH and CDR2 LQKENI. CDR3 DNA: TGTGCCAGCTCACCGAGGCAGGGGATAGAGACCCAGTACTTC. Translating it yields CASSPRQGIETQYF.

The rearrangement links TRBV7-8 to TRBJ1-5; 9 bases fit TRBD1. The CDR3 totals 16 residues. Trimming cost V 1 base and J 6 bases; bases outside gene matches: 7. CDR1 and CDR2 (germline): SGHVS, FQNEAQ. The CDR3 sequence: CASSLGGTGSGQPQHF. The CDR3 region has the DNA TGTGCCAGCAGCTTAGGAGGGACAGGGTCGGGTCAGCCCCAGCATTTT.

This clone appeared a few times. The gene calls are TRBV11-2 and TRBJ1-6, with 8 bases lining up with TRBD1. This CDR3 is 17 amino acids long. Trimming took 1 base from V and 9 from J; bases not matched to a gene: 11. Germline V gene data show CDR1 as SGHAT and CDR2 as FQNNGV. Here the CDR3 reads CASSLGDRGGFGSPLHF. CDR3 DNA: TGTGCCAGCAGCTTAGGCGACAGGGGAGGGTTCGGTTCACCCCTCCACTTT.

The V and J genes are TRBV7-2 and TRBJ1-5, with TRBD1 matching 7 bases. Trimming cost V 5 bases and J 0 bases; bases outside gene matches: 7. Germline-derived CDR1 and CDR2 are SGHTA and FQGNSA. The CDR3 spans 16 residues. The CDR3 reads CASSQGGSYSNQPQHF. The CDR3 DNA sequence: TGTGCCAGCAGCCAGGGGGGGTCCTATAGCAATCAGCCCCAGCATTTT.

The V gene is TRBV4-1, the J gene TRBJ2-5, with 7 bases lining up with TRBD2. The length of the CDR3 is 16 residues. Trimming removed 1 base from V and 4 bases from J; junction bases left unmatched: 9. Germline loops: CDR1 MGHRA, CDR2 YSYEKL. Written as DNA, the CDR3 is TGCGCCAGCAGCCAAGTGACGGGACTATTCCCAGAGACCCAGTACTTC. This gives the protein CASSQVTGLFPETQYF.

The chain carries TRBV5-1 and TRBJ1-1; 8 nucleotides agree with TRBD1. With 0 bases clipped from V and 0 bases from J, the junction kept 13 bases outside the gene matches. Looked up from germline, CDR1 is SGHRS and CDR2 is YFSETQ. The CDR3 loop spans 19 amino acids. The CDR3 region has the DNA TGCGCCAGCAGCTTGGATTCCCCCCGGACAGGGCTCATGAACACTGAAGCTTTCTTT. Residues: CASSLDSPRTGLMNTEAFF. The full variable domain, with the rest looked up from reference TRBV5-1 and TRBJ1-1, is KAGVTQTPRYLIKTRGQQVTLSCSPISGHRSVSWYQQTPGQGLQFLFEYFSETQRNKGNFPGRFSGRQFSNSRSEMNVSTLELGDSALYLCASSLDSPRTGLMNTEAFFGQGTRLTVV.

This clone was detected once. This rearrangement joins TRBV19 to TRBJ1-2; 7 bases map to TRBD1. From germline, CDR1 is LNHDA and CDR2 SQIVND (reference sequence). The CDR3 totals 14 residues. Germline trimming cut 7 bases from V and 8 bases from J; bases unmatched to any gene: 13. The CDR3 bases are TGTGCCAGTAAAGCGACAGGGTTACGTGGGGGCTACACCTTC. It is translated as CASKATGLRGGYTF.

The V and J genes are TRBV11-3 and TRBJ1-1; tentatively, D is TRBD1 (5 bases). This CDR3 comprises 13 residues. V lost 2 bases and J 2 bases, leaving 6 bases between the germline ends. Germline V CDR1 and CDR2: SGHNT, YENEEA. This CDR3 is CASSLQGNTEAFF. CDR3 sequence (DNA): TGTGCCAGCAGCTTACAGGGAAACACTGAAGCTTTCTTT.

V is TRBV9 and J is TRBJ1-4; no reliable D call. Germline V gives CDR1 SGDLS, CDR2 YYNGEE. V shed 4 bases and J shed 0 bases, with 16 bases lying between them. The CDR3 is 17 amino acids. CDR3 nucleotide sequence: TGTGCCAGCAGCTCTTCCTCGGGCACCGCAACTAATGAAAAACTGTTTTTT. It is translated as CASSSSSGTATNEKLFF.

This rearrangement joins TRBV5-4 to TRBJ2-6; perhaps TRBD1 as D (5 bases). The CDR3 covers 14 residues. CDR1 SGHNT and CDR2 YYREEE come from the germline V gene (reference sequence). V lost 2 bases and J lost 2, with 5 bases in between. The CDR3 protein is CASSLGAGANVLTF. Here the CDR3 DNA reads TGTGCCAGCAGCTTAGGGGCTGGGGCCAACGTCCTGACTTTC.

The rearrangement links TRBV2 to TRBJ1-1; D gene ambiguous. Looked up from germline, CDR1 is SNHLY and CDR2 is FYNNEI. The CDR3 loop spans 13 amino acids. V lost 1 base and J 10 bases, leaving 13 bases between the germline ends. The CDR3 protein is CASSEGQFGGAFF. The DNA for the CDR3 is TGTGCCAGCAGTGAAGGGCAGTTTGGAGGAGCTTTCTTT.

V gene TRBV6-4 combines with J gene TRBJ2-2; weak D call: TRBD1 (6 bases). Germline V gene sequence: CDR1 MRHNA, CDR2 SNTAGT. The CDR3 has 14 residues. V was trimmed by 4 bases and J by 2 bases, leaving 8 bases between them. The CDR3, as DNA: TGTGCCAGCAGTGCGGACAGTAACACCGGGGAGCTGTTTTTT. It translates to CASSADSNTGELFF.

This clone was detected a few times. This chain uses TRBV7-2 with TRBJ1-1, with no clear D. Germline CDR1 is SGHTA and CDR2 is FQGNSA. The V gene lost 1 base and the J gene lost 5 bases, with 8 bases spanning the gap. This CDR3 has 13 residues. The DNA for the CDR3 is TGTGCCAGCAGCTTAGGAGGGCAGACTGAAGCTTTCTTT. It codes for CASSLGGQTEAFF.

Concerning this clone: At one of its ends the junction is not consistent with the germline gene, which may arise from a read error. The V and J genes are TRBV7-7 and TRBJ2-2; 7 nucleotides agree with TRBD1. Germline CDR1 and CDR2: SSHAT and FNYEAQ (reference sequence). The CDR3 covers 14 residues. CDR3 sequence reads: CASSFRQGTGELFF. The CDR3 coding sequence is TGTGCTAGCAGCTTCCGACAGGGAACCGGGGAGCTGTTTTTT.

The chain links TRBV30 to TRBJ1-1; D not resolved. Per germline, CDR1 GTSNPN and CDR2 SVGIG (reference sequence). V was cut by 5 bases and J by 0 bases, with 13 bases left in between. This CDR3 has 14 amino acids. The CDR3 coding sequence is TGTGCCTGGCTCAGGCCGGGGATGAACACTGAAGCTTTCTTT. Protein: CAWLRPGMNTEAFF.